Presented here are 19 T cell receptor beta chains from one specimen sequenced in a study of T cell responses to AZD1222 COVID-19 vaccine. TCRdb's copy holds only in-frame clones and misses some; the assay was immunoSEQ multiplex PCR. This sample has approximately 90,000 clones, with roughly 89% found just once. The source material was peripheral blood, sampled on day 0 of AZD1222 vaccination. The source of these receptors is an adult in good health.

J is TRBJ2-5 and V is TRBV5-4; 8 bases are shared with TRBD1. Germline assignment: CDR1 SGHNT and CDR2 YYREEE (reference sequence). The CDR3 is 14 residues long. V lost 3 bases to trimming and J lost 7 bases; unmatched junction nucleotides: 8. The CDR3 reads CASSSPGQGGTQYF. In DNA, the CDR3 is TGTGCCAGCAGCTCGCCAGGACAGGGCGGGACCCAGTACTTC.

V usage is TRBV12-5 and J usage is TRBJ1-1, with D perhaps matching TRBD1 (6 bases). Trimming took 7 bases from V and 10 from J, leaving 16 bases between them. The CDR3 totals 12 residues. Germline V lookup: CDR1 LGHNT, CDR2 FRNRAP. The chain's CDR3 is CASALGGAGAFF. The CDR3 coding sequence is TGTGCTAGTGCCCTCGGGGGGGCGGGAGCTTTCTTT.

V usage is TRBV7-9 and J usage is TRBJ2-3; D call uncertain. Trimming shortened V by 4 bases and J by 12 bases, and 14 bases separated the two germline ends. Germline CDR1 SEHNR, CDR2 FQNEAQ (reference sequence). This CDR3 spans 12 amino acids. For the CDR3, the DNA is TGTGCCAGCAGCTCGGGTCTCGGCAGCCAGTATTTT. Its translation: CASSSGLGSQYF.

This chain connects TRBV7-9 to TRBJ2-3, with a weak D call TRBD2 (6 bases). The germline CDR1 and CDR2 sequences are SEHNR and FQNEAQ (reference sequence). Deletions cut 4 bases from V and 0 bases from J, with 11 bases between. The CDR3 is 15 amino acids. Written as DNA, the CDR3 is TGTGCCAGCAGCTCGGGGGACGGAAGCACAGATACGCAGTATTTT. Protein: CASSSGDGSTDTQYF.

The gene calls are TRBV9 and TRBJ2-5; TRBD1 matches at 7 bases. CDR1 and CDR2 from the germline V gene are SGDLS and YYNGEE. Losses at the gene ends were 4 bases for V and 4 bases for J; bases not matched to a gene: 10. This CDR3 has 15 residues. The CDR3 loop reads CASSPRQGAGETQYF. The CDR3 coding sequence is TGTGCCAGCAGCCCCCGACAGGGCGCCGGAGAGACCCAGTACTTC.

This sequence joins TRBV9 and TRBJ2-1, with 11 bases fitting TRBD2. V lost 0 bases to trimming and J lost 8 bases; unmatched junction nucleotides: 7. CDR1 is SGDLS, CDR2 YYNGEE, per germline. The CDR3 has 16 residues. The CDR3 DNA follows: TGTGCCAGCAGCGTAGGGGTAGCGGGGGGGCACGATGAGCAGTTCTTC. Its translation: CASSVGVAGGHDEQFF.

The chain has TRBV9 and TRBJ2-7; D is perhaps TRBD1 (5 bases). Germline loops: CDR1 SGDLS, CDR2 YYNGEE. V was pared by 0 bases and J by 8 bases, with 12 bases between. CDR3 length: 13 residues. For the CDR3, the DNA is TGTGCCAGCAGCGTAGGCGATCAGGGCAAGCAGTACTTC. It encodes CASSVGDQGKQYF.

The chain has TRBV18 and TRBJ2-7; D is ambiguous. V lost 2 bases and J 0 bases, leaving 8 bases between the germline ends. The CDR3 contains 14 residues. Per germline, CDR1 KGHSH and CDR2 LQKENI. The CDR3 coding sequence is TGTGCCAGCTCACCAGCGGTGGGCTCCTACGAGCAGTACTTC. Protein product: CASSPAVGSYEQYF.

CDR3 residues: CASSLALGGDYEQYF. The CDR3 DNA is TGTGCCAGCAGCTTAGCATTAGGGGGGGACTACGAGCAGTACTTC. The chain links TRBV5-5 to TRBJ2-7, with a possible D match to TRBD2 (7 bases). Deletions cut 2 bases from V and 3 bases from J, with 15 bases between. The CDR3 runs to 15 residues. Germline CDR1 SGHKS, CDR2 YYEKEE (reference sequence).

This clone occurred once. The chain employs TRBV2 and TRBJ2-3; no clear D. Germline CDR1 SNHLY, CDR2 FYNNEI. The CDR3 length is 14 residues. Trimming removed 1 base at V and 2 bases at J, with 7 bases between. The CDR3 sequence: CASSEVTFTDTQYF. In DNA, the CDR3 is TGTGCCAGCAGTGAAGTGACTTTCACAGATACGCAGTATTTT.

The chain recombines TRBV5-5 with TRBJ2-1; D is perhaps TRBD1 or TRBD2 (5 bases each). Germline CDR1 SGHKS, CDR2 YYEKEE (reference sequence). The CDR3 loop spans 16 amino acids. V lost 0 bases, J lost 0 bases, and 10 bases lay in between. CDR3 region: CASSLVGDGSYNEQFF. CDR3 coding DNA: TGTGCCAGCAGCTTGGTGGGGGACGGCTCCTACAATGAGCAGTTCTTC.

The rearrangement uses TRBV6-5 and TRBJ1-1; D may be TRBD1 (5 bases). The CDR3 consists of 13 residues. V was shortened by 5 bases and J by 6 bases, with 13 bases between the two germline ends. Germline V gene lookup returns CDR1 MNHEY and CDR2 SVGAGI. The CDR3 region has the DNA TGTGCCAGCAGTAATGGGGGGGTAGCTGAAGCTTTCTTT. Translating it yields CASSNGGVAEAFF.

This clone was seen a handful of times. J is TRBJ2-2 and V is TRBV7-3; D is unclear. This CDR3 has 13 residues. Trimming left V 5 bases short and J 5 bases short, with 9 bases between. Germline assignment: CDR1 SGHTA and CDR2 FQGTGA. The CDR3: CASSTRVTGELFF. The CDR3 DNA sequence: TGTGCCAGCAGCACCCGGGTTACCGGGGAGCTGTTTTTT.

This clone was seen once. The chain couples TRBV19 to TRBJ2-3; 9 bases align to TRBD2. Germline trimming cut 2 bases from V and 5 bases from J; bases unmatched to any gene: 11. Germline CDR1 is LNHDA and CDR2 is SQIVND (reference sequence). There are 17 residues in the CDR3. The CDR3 DNA follows: TGTGCCAGTAGTATAAGCGCTAGCGGGATTCCCCTAGATACGCAGTATTTT. Its translation is CASSISASGIPLDTQYF.

This sequence joins TRBV12-3 or TRBV12-4 and TRBJ1-3; no reliable D call. This CDR3 has 12 amino acids. Trimming removed 6 bases from V and 0 bases from J, with 3 bases in between. CDR3 in amino acids: CASRNSGNTIYF. In nucleotides, the CDR3 is TGTGCCAGCAGGAACTCTGGAAACACCATATATTTT.

The J gene is TRBJ1-1, the V gene TRBV30; 8 bases line up with TRBD1. The CDR3 length is 12 residues. V lost 5 bases, J lost 5 bases, and 4 bases stayed unmatched. Germline V gene lookup returns CDR1 GTSNPN and CDR2 SVGIG (reference sequence). The chain's CDR3 is CAWGRGRTEAFF. The DNA of the CDR3 is TGTGCCTGGGGCAGGGGGCGAACTGAAGCTTTCTTT.

The V call is TRBV6-4, the J call TRBJ2-2; 9 bases match TRBD2. This CDR3 contains 14 residues. With V trimmed by 4 bases and J by 3 bases, 0 bases remained unmatched. Germline-derived CDR1 and CDR2 are MRHNA and SNTAGT. The CDR3 DNA reads as TGTGCCAGCAGTGTAGCGGGGGACACCGGGGAGCTGTTTTTT. Translating gives CASSVAGDTGELFF.

This rearrangement joins TRBV27 to TRBJ2-1; 13 bases are shared with TRBD2. With V trimmed by 6 bases and J by 8 bases, 4 bases remained unmatched. The CDR3 is 14 residues long. CDR1 and CDR2 (germline): MNHEY, SMNVEV (reference sequence). In DNA, the CDR3 is TGTGCCAGCAGCCTACTAGCGGGGGGGGATGAGCAGTTCTTC. The encoded protein is CASSLLAGGDEQFF.

The chain carries TRBV6-5 and TRBJ2-7; TRBD2 agrees at 8 bases. CDR3 length equals 14 residues. V lost 10 bases, J lost 6 bases, and 14 bases stayed unmatched. The germline gives CDR1 MNHEY, CDR2 SVGAGI. The CDR3 bases are TGTGCCACCCGAGATCCGGGGGGGCTTCCCGAGCAGTACTTC. Protein sequence: CATRDPGGLPEQYF.